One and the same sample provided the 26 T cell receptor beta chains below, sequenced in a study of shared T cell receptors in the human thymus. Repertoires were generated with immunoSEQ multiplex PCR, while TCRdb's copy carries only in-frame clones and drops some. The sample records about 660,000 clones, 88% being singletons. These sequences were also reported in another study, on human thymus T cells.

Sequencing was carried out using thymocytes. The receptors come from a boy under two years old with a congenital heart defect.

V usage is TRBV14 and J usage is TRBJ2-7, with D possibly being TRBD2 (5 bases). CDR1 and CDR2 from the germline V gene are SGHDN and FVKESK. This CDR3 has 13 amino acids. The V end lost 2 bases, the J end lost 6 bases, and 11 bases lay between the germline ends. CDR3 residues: CASSQWGEGEQYF. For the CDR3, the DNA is TGTGCCAGCAGCCAATGGGGTGAGGGCGAGCAGTACTTC.

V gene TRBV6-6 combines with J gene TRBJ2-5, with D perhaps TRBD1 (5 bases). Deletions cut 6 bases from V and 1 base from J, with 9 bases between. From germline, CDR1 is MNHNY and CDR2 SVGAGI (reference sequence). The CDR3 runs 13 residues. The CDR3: CASRGDSQETQYF. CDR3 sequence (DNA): TGTGCCAGCAGGGGTGACAGCCAAGAGACCCAGTACTTC.

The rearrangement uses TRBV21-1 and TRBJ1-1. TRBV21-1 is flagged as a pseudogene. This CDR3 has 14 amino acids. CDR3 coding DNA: TGTGCCAGCAGCACCCCAACGGGGAACACTGAAGCTTTCTTT. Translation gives CASSTPTGNTEAFF.

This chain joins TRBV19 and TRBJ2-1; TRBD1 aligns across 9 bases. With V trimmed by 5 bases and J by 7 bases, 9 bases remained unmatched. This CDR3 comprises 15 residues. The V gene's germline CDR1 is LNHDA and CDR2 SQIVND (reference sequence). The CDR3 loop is CASSPPPGQGNEQFF. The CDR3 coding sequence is TGTGCCAGTAGTCCACCTCCGGGACAGGGTAATGAGCAGTTCTTC. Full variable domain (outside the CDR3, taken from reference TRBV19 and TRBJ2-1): DGGITQSPKYLFRKEGQNVTLSCEQNLNHDAMYWYRQDPGQGLRLIYYSQIVNDFQKGDIAEGYSVSREKKESFPLTVTSAQKNPTAFYLCASSPPPGQGNEQFFGPGTRLTVL.

The CDR3 DNA is TGTGCCAGCATCCCAAATCGAAGACAGGGCAATGAGCAGTTCTTC. This gives the protein CASIPNRRQGNEQFF. This rearrangement joins TRBV7-2 to TRBJ2-1; 7 nucleotides line up with TRBD1. CDR3 length: 15 residues. The germline gives CDR1 SGHTA, CDR2 FQGNSA. V was clipped by 7 bases and J by 6 bases; unmatched bases: 12.

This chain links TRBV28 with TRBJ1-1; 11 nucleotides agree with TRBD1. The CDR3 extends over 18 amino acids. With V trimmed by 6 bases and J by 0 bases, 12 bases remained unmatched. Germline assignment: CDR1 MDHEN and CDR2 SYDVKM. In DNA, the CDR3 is TGTGCCAGCAGAACTGGGGACAGGGGGGACCTTGTGAACACTGAAGCTTTCTTT. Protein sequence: CASRTGDRGDLVNTEAFF.

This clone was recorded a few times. The CDR3 loop reads CASSPTAGSGYSYEQYF. The CDR3 DNA is TGTGCCAGCAGCCCGACCGCGGGTAGCGGGTATTCCTACGAGCAGTACTTC. This rearrangement joins TRBV11-2 to TRBJ2-7, with TRBD2 matching 7 bases. V lost 5 bases and J lost 1; bases outside the gene matches: 14. Germline V gene sequence: CDR1 SGHAT, CDR2 FQNNGV. The CDR3 covers 17 residues.

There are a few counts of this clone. CDR3 nucleotide sequence: TGCGCCAGCAGCCACTCCCGGGCGGGAGAGCAGTACTTC. It is translated as CASSHSRAGEQYF. The chain combines TRBV4-3 with TRBJ2-7, with D tentatively TRBD2 (6 bases). This CDR3 is 13 amino acids long. From germline, CDR1 is LGHNA and CDR2 YSLEER. V lost 3 bases to trimming and J lost 7 bases, with 13 bases between them.

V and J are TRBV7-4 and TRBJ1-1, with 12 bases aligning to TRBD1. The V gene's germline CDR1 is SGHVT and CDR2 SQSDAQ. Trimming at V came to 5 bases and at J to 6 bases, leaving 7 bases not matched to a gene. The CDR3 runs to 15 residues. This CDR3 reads CASSPPGQGAAEAFF. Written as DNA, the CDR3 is TGTGCCAGCAGCCCTCCGGGACAGGGGGCCGCTGAAGCTTTCTTT.

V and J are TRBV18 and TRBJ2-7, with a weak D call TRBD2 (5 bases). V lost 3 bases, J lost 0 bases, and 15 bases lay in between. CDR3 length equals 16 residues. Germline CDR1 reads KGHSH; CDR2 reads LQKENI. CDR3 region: CASSPKRATSSYEQYF. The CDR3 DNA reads TGTGCCAGCTCACCGAAGAGGGCAACGAGCTCCTACGAGCAGTACTTC.

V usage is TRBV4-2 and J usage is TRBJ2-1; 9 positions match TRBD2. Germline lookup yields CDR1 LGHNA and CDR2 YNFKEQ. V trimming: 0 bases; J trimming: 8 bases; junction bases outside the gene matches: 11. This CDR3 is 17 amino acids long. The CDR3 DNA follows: TGTGCCAGCAGCCAAGATATTTCCGGGACTAGCAGGGATGAGCAGTTCTTC. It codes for CASSQDISGTSRDEQFF.

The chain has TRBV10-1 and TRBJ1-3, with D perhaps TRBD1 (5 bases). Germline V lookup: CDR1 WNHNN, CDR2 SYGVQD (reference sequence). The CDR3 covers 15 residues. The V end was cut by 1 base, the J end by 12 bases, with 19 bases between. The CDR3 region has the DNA TGCGCCAGCAGTGAGTTTGGACGGACACGGGTGGGCATATATTTT. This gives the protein CASSEFGRTRVGIYF.

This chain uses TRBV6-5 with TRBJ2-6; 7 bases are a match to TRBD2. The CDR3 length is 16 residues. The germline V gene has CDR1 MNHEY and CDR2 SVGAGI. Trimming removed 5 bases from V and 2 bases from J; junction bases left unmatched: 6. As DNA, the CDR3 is TGTGCCAGCAGTAACTGGGAGGGGCCTGGGGCCAACGTCCTGACTTTC. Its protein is CASSNWEGPGANVLTF.

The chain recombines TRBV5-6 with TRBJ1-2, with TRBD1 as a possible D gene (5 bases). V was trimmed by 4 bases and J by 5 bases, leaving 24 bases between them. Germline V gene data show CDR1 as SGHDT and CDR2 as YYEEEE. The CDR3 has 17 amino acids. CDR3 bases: TGTGCCAGCAGCCTCAATGATGCCGTTGACAGCCTTTATGGCTACACCTTC. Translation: CASSLNDAVDSLYGYTF.

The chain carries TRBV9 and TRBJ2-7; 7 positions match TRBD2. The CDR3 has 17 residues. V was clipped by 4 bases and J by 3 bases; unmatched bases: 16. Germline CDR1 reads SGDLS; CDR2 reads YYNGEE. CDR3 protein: CASSPMSSGKRDYEQYF. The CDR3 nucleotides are TGTGCCAGCAGCCCGATGTCTAGCGGAAAACGGGACTACGAGCAGTACTTC.

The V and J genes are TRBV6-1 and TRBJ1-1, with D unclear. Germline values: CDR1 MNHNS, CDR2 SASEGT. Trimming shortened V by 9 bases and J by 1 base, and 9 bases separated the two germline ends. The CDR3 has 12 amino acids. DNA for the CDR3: TGTGCCAGGAGAGCAGGGAACACTGAAGCTTTCTTT. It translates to CARRAGNTEAFF.

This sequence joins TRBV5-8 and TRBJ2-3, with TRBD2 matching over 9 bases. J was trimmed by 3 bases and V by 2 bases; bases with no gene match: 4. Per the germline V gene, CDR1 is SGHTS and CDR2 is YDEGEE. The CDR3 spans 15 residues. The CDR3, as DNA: TGTGCCAGCAGCTTTAGCGGGAGCAAAACAGATACGCAGTATTTT. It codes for CASSFSGSKTDTQYF.

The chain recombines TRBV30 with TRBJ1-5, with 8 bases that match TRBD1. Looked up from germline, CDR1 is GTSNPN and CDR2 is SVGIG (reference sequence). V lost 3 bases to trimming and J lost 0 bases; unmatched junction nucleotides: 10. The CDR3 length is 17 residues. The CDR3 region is CAWRDRADADSNQPQHF. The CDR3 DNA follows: TGTGCCTGGAGGGACAGGGCCGATGCAGATAGCAATCAGCCCCAGCATTTT.

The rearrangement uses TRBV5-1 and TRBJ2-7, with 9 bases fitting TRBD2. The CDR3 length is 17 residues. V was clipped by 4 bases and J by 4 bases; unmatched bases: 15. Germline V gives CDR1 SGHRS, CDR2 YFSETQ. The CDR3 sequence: CASSRGEREVSRYEQYF. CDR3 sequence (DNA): TGCGCCAGCAGCCGCGGGGAGCGGGAGGTTTCCCGGTACGAGCAGTACTTC.

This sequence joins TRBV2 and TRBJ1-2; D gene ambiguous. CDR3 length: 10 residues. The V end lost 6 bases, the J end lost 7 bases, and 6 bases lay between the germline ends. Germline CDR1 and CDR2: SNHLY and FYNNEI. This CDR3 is CASSRVGYTF. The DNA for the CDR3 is TGTGCCAGCAGCCGAGTTGGCTACACCTTC.

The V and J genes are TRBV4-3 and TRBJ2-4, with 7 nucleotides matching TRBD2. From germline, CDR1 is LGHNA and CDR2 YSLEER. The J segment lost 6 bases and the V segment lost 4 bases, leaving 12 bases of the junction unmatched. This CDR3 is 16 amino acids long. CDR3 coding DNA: TGCGCCAGCAGCCGATCCGGGACTACAGAAAGAAACATTCAGTACTTC. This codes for CASSRSGTTERNIQYF.

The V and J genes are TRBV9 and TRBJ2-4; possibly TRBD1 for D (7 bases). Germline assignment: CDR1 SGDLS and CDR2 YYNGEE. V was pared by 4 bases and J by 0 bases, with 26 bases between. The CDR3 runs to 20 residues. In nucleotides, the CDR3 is TGTGCCAGCAGCTCGACACAGGCGGGACAGATATCAATAGCCAAAAACATTCAGTACTTC. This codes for CASSSTQAGQISIAKNIQYF.

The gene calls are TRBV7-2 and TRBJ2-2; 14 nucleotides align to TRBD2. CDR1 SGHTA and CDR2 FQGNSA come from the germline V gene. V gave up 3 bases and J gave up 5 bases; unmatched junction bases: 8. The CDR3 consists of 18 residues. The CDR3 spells CASSFGGLAGGRTGELFF. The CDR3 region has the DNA TGTGCCAGCAGCTTTGGTGGACTAGCGGGAGGACGGACCGGGGAGCTGTTTTTT.

Written as DNA, the CDR3 is TGTGCCAGCAGTTCAAGACTAGCGGGCACAGATACGCAGTATTTT. Translating it yields CASSSRLAGTDTQYF. V gene TRBV27 combines with J gene TRBJ2-3, with 9 nucleotides matching TRBD2. The CDR3 runs to 15 residues. Germline CDR1 is MNHEY and CDR2 is SMNVEV (reference sequence). The J segment lost 1 base and the V segment lost 4 bases, leaving 3 bases of the junction unmatched.

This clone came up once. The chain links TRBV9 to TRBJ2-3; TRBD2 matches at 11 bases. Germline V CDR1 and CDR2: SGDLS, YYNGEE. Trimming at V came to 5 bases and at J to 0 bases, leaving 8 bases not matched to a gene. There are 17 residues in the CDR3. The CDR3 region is CASSVGPSGRSTDTQYF. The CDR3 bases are TGTGCCAGCAGTGTGGGTCCTAGCGGGAGGAGCACAGATACGCAGTATTTT.

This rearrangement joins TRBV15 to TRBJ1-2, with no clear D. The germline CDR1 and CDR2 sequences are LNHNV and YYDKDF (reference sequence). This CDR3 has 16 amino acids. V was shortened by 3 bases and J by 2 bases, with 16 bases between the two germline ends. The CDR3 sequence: CATSRRYVGSNYGYTF. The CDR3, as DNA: TGTGCCACCAGCAGGCGATACGTCGGGTCAAACTATGGCTACACCTTC.